Following are 27 T cell receptor beta chains from one sample sequenced in a study of radiation and T cells in renal cell carcinoma. The table came from immunoSEQ multiplex PCR; TCRdb's copy has only in-frame clones and leaves some out. The sample lists some 97,000 clones, 70% to 85% occurring once. The time point here: blood 4 weeks post-SBRT, at nephrectomy. Stated treatment: 15 Gy SBRT to primary tumor, nephrectomy 4 weeks later. The source material was blood, sampled from a patient whose treatment included radiotherapy and nephrectomy. These receptors originate from a man aged 60-69 years with renal cell carcinoma.

The J gene is TRBJ2-7, the V gene TRBV7-7, with 8 bases identical to TRBD1. CDR1 SSHAT and CDR2 FNYEAQ come from the germline V gene (reference sequence). V gave up 1 base and J gave up 1 base; unmatched junction bases: 3. CDR3 size: 15 residues. The CDR3 is CASSLGQGPSYEQYF. The CDR3 coding sequence is TGTGCCAGCAGCTTAGGACAGGGGCCTTCCTACGAGCAGTACTTC. The full variable domain, completed using reference TRBV7-7 and TRBJ2-7, is GAGVSQSPRYKVTKRGQDVTLRCDPISSHATLYWYQQALGQGPEFLTYFNYEAQPDKSGLPSDRFSAERPEGSISTLTIQRTEQRDSAMYRCASSLGQGPSYEQYFGPGTRLTVT.

The J gene is TRBJ2-1, the V gene TRBV28, with unresolved D. V was shortened by 5 bases and J by 5 bases, with 13 bases between the two germline ends. The CDR3 has 14 amino acids. CDR1 and CDR2 from the germline V gene are MDHEN and SYDVKM. The chain's CDR3 is CASSPSWANNEQFF. In DNA, the CDR3 is TGTGCCAGCAGTCCCTCTTGGGCCAACAATGAGCAGTTCTTC.

The V call is TRBV19, the J call TRBJ2-7; D not certain. V lost 4 bases to trimming and J lost 12 bases, with 16 bases between them. Germline lookup yields CDR1 LNHDA and CDR2 SQIVND (reference sequence). The CDR3 sequence is 12 residues long. The CDR3 reads CASSSGRARLYF. The CDR3 DNA reads TGTGCCAGTAGTAGCGGACGCGCCAGGCTGTACTTC.

The V gene is TRBV19, the J gene TRBJ1-2, with D tentatively TRBD1 (5 bases). The germline CDR1 and CDR2 sequences are LNHDA and SQIVND (reference sequence). The CDR3 consists of 15 residues. V lost 1 base and J 7 bases, leaving 16 bases between the germline ends. The CDR3 region is CASSIGGAPRFGYTF. Here the CDR3 DNA reads TGTGCCAGTAGTATAGGAGGGGCGCCGCGTTTTGGCTACACCTTC.

The chain uses TRBV5-6 and TRBJ2-1; D possibly corresponds to TRBD2 (6 bases). This CDR3 region has 16 residues. Per germline, CDR1 SGHDT and CDR2 YYEEEE. Deletions cut 0 bases from V and 6 bases from J, with 16 bases between. CDR3 loop: CASSLAVSGLLNEQFF. CDR3 in DNA: TGTGCCAGCAGCTTGGCCGTCAGCGGGCTCCTCAATGAGCAGTTCTTC.

This clone was seen a handful of times. The rearrangement joins TRBV30 to TRBJ1-5; TRBD1 is a possible D gene (6 bases). Looked up from germline, CDR1 is GTSNPN and CDR2 is SVGIG (reference sequence). V dropped 2 bases and J dropped 5 bases, with 13 bases sitting between them. The CDR3 spans 14 residues. CDR3: CAWSSAGAYQPQHF. DNA of the CDR3: TGTGCCTGGAGTTCCGCAGGGGCTTATCAGCCCCAGCATTTT.

The rearrangement links TRBV9 to TRBJ2-3, with 10 bases identical to TRBD2. The germline V gene encodes CDR1 SGDLS and CDR2 YYNGEE. The length of the CDR3 is 16 residues. J lost 2 bases, V lost 2 bases, and 5 bases had no gene match. The CDR3 region is CASSVQTSGPTDTQYF. The CDR3 DNA sequence: TGTGCCAGCAGCGTCCAGACTAGCGGGCCCACAGATACGCAGTATTTT. The whole variable domain, filled in from reference TRBV9 and TRBJ2-3, reads DSGVTQTPKHLITATGQRVTLRCSPRSGDLSVYWYQQSLDQGLQFLIQYYNGEERAKGNILERFSAQQFPDLHSELNLSSLELGDSALYFCASSVQTSGPTDTQYFGPGTRLTVL.

J is TRBJ2-3 and V is TRBV7-2; D is perhaps TRBD2 (7 bases). Germline V gene lookup returns CDR1 SGHTA and CDR2 FQGNSA. Trimming pared 6 bases from V and 5 bases from J, leaving 15 bases between. The CDR3 totals 14 residues. Here the CDR3 DNA reads TGTGCCAGCAGGTGGGGGGGCGGACGAGATACGCAGTATTTT. Amino acid sequence: CASRWGGGRDTQYF.

The rearrangement links TRBV5-1 to TRBJ2-1; 9 nucleotides line up with TRBD1. V dropped 4 bases and J dropped 4; count of bases not matched to a gene: 6. CDR1 and CDR2 (germline): SGHRS, YFSETQ. The CDR3 consists of 15 residues. CDR3 residues: CASSIGTGSYNEQFF. The CDR3 region has the DNA TGCGCCAGCAGCATAGGGACAGGGAGTTACAATGAGCAGTTCTTC.

The chain joins TRBV5-1 to TRBJ2-3, with D possibly being TRBD2 (5 bases). Trimming took off 5 bases at V and 4 bases at J, with 14 bases between the two ends. Germline loops: CDR1 SGHRS, CDR2 YFSETQ. The CDR3 totals 14 residues. The CDR3 DNA is TGCGCCAGCAGAGTAGCGCCAGTCTCAGATACGCAGTATTTT. It yields the protein CASRVAPVSDTQYF.

The CDR3, as DNA: TGTGCCAGCAGCTTAGGGGATTATACGAACACTGAAGCTTTCTTT. Translation: CASSLGDYTNTEAFF. The rearrangement uses TRBV11-2 and TRBJ1-1; D remains ambiguous. From germline, CDR1 is SGHAT and CDR2 FQNNGV. V gave up 1 base and J gave up 1 base, with 10 bases separating them. The CDR3 totals 15 residues. Full variable domain (remainder filled in from reference TRBV11-2 and TRBJ1-1): EAGVAQSPRYKIIEKRQSVAFWCNPISGHATLYWYQQILGQGPKLLIQFQNNGVVDDSQLPKDRFSAERLKGVDSTLKIQPAKLEDSAVYLCASSLGDYTNTEAFFGQGTRLTVV.

This clone was found a few times. The chain has TRBV10-2 and TRBJ2-3; D is ambiguous. CDR1 and CDR2 (germline): WSHSY, SAAADI. The CDR3 extends over 13 amino acids. V was cut by 8 bases and J by 4 bases, with 13 bases left in between. The CDR3 coding sequence is TGCGCCAGCTCCCCGAGGAGCGCAGATACGCAGTATTTT. Protein sequence: CASSPRSADTQYF.

The chain joins TRBV28 to TRBJ1-2; unclear D gene. Trimming removed 4 bases from V and 4 bases from J, with 19 bases in between. Germline CDR1 and CDR2: MDHEN and SYDVKM. This CDR3 has 16 residues. The CDR3 DNA reads as TGTGCCAGCAGTTCGGCGGCAGTTAGACCAGGCTATGGCTACACCTTC. This translates into CASSSAAVRPGYGYTF.

The V gene is TRBV5-1, the J gene TRBJ1-1, with unresolved D. Germline V gene sequence: CDR1 SGHRS, CDR2 YFSETQ. V shed 2 bases and J shed 0 bases, with 11 bases lying between them. The CDR3 extends over 15 amino acids. CDR3 amino acids: CASSFELPLNTEAFF. CDR3 DNA sequence: TGCGCCAGCAGCTTCGAGCTCCCACTGAACACTGAAGCTTTCTTT.

The chain employs TRBV7-9 and TRBJ2-2, with 11 bases identical to TRBD1. V lost 10 bases to trimming and J lost 5 bases; unmatched junction nucleotides: 12. CDR1 and CDR2 (germline): SEHNR, FQNEAQ (reference sequence). CDR3 length equals 16 residues. The CDR3 DNA is TGTGCCATCGGACAGGGGGCACTAGGTGTGACCGGGGAGCTGTTTTTT. Protein product: CAIGQGALGVTGELFF.

The J gene is TRBJ2-3, the V gene TRBV19; 7 nucleotides agree with TRBD1. Germline V gives CDR1 LNHDA, CDR2 SQIVND (reference sequence). CDR3 length: 14 residues. J was trimmed by 3 bases and V by 6 bases; bases with no gene match: 6. The CDR3 DNA reads as TGTGCCAGTAGATCCGCAGGGGGAACAGATACGCAGTATTTT. Protein: CASRSAGGTDTQYF. Full variable domain (outside the CDR3, taken from reference TRBV19 and TRBJ2-3): DGGITQSPKYLFRKEGQNVTLSCEQNLNHDAMYWYRQDPGQGLRLIYYSQIVNDFQKGDIAEGYSVSREKKESFPLTVTSAQKNPTAFYLCASRSAGGTDTQYFGPGTRLTVL.

V gene TRBV28 combines with J gene TRBJ1-3; D remains ambiguous. V lost 7 bases and J lost 0, with 10 bases in between. This CDR3 is 14 amino acids long. The germline V gene encodes CDR1 MDHEN and CDR2 SYDVKM. The CDR3 sequence is CASTTGSSGNTIYF. In DNA form, the CDR3 reads TGTGCCAGCACGACGGGGAGCTCTGGAAACACCATATATTTT.

The J gene is TRBJ1-5, the V gene TRBV19, with D possibly being TRBD1 (5 bases). The CDR3 contains 13 residues. Deletions cut 2 bases from V and 7 bases from J, with 9 bases between. Germline V gene lookup returns CDR1 LNHDA and CDR2 SQIVND (reference sequence). DNA of the CDR3: TGTGCCAGTAGTATAACCAGGGAACAGCCCCAGCATTTT. Amino acid sequence: CASSITREQPQHF.

Here the CDR3 reads CASSIGGDQPQHF. The CDR3, as DNA: TGTGCCAGTAGTATAGGAGGGGACCAGCCCCAGCATTTT. J is TRBJ1-5 and V is TRBV19; TRBD1 is a possible D gene (5 bases). The CDR3 is 13 residues long. Trimming left V 1 base short and J 7 bases short, with 8 bases between. CDR1 LNHDA and CDR2 SQIVND come from the germline V gene (reference sequence).

The chain employs TRBV19 and TRBJ2-7; no definite D call. CDR1 and CDR2 from the germline V gene are LNHDA and SQIVND (reference sequence). The CDR3 loop spans 13 amino acids. V gave up 2 bases and J gave up 7 bases, with 12 bases separating them. CDR3 sequence: CASSISTIAEQYF. CDR3 in DNA: TGTGCCAGTAGTATATCCACCATTGCGGAGCAGTACTTC.

J is TRBJ2-7 and V is TRBV5-1; 7 nucleotides match TRBD1. V lost 2 bases to trimming and J lost 3 bases; unmatched junction nucleotides: 2. The CDR3 extends over 13 amino acids. Germline assignment: CDR1 SGHRS and CDR2 YFSETQ. The CDR3 DNA reads as TGCGCCAGCAGCTTCAGGGGGAGCTACGAGCAGTACTTC. Translated: CASSFRGSYEQYF.

This clone has a handful of counts. This chain uses TRBV2 with TRBJ2-2, with D possibly matching TRBD2 (6 bases). The CDR3 spans 16 residues. Germline CDR1 and CDR2: SNHLY and FYNNEI. The germline V and J ends were trimmed by 1 base and 4 bases, with 13 bases remaining between them. The DNA for the CDR3 is TGTGCCAGCAGTGAAGACCGACTAGTCCTCACCGGGGAGCTGTTTTTT. Protein sequence: CASSEDRLVLTGELFF. Filled out from reference TRBV2 and TRBJ2-2, the complete variable domain reads EPEVTQTPSHQVTQMGQEVILRCVPISNHLYFYWYRQILGQKVEFLVSFYNNEISEKSEIFDDQFSVERPDGSNFTLKIRSTKLEDSAMYFCASSEDRLVLTGELFFGEGSRLTVL.

This clone appeared a single time. This rearrangement joins TRBV9 to TRBJ2-5; TRBD2 is a possible D gene (6 bases). V lost 2 bases to trimming and J lost 4 bases, with 15 bases between them. Germline V gene lookup returns CDR1 SGDLS and CDR2 YYNGEE. The CDR3 is made up of 15 amino acids. CDR3 bases: TGTGCCAGCAGCGTGGGGCAGGGAGGAGGAGAGACCCAGTACTTC. Protein sequence: CASSVGQGGGETQYF. Variable domain in full (rest from reference TRBV9 and TRBJ2-5): DSGVTQTPKHLITATGQRVTLRCSPRSGDLSVYWYQQSLDQGLQFLIQYYNGEERAKGNILERFSAQQFPDLHSELNLSSLELGDSALYFCASSVGQGGGETQYFGPGTRLLVL.

This chain links TRBV7-9 with TRBJ2-1, with 9 bases that match TRBD1. V was clipped by 5 bases and J by 4 bases; unmatched bases: 6. The CDR3 has 15 amino acids. Germline CDR1 and CDR2: SEHNR and FQNEAQ (reference sequence). The CDR3 DNA reads TGTGCCAGCAGCCCGGGACAGGGACGGTACAATGAGCAGTTCTTC. Residues: CASSPGQGRYNEQFF.

The chain is built from TRBV23-1 and TRBJ2-5, with 7 bases identical to TRBD1. TRBV23-1 belongs to the ORF category, with a function that is uncertain. Unmatched junction bases numbered 9, after V lost 9 bases and J lost 5 bases. CDR3 length: 13 amino acids. In DNA, the CDR3 is TGCGCCAGAAAGCGAGGGGGCGCCGAGACCCAGTACTTC. Translating gives CARKRGGAETQYF.

V usage is TRBV6-6 and J usage is TRBJ2-7; 8 bases fit TRBD1. This CDR3 has 12 amino acids. Germline V lookup: CDR1 MNHNY, CDR2 SVGAGI (reference sequence). Germline trimming cut 8 bases from V and 5 bases from J; bases unmatched to any gene: 5. In DNA form, the CDR3 reads TGTGCCAGCCGGACAGGGATGAACGAGCAGTACTTC. Encoded protein: CASRTGMNEQYF.

The J gene is TRBJ1-4, the V gene TRBV28; no clear D gene. The germline V and J ends were trimmed by 8 bases and 8 bases, with 15 bases remaining between them. CDR3 size: 13 residues. CDR1 and CDR2 (germline): MDHEN, SYDVKM. Here the CDR3 DNA reads TGTGCCAGCGTGCGGGCTGGCTCAGAAAAACTGTTTTTT. Its translation: CASVRAGSEKLFF. Full variable domain (missing parts from reference TRBV28 and TRBJ1-4): DVKVTQSSRYLVKRTGEKVFLECVQDMDHENMFWYRQDPGLGLRLIYFSYDVKMKEKGDIPEGYSVSREKKERFSLILESASTNQTSMYLCASVRAGSEKLFFGSGTQLSVL.